This TCR beta chain was captured in a study of post-analysis software for immune sequencing data. General study results and limits: About five TRBV segments were more frequent in patients than controls; TRBV5-6, TRBV5-1 and TRBV20-1 belonged to this group. F measure grouped same-batch samples tightly together.

Carried by the TCR beta cDNA libraries were unique molecular identifiers. Via MiXCR, TCRdb re-called the PCR reads, giving one row per CDR3 protein. The sample records approximately 730,000 distinct CDR3 sequences, 25% to 30% being singletons. The CDR3 is 14 amino acids. Germline V CDR1 and CDR2: MDHEN, SYDVKM. The V and J ends lost 6 bases and 2 bases respectively, with 13 bases between them. This clonotype has just a few counts. Its antigen is not known. The origin of this receptor is a girl aged 10 to 17 with multiple sclerosis. The specimen was blood. The chain couples TRBV28 to TRBJ1-1; a weak D match, TRBD1 (6 bases). The CDR3 loop is CASSATGSNTEAFF. The DNA for the CDR3 is TGTGCCAGCAGCGCGACAGGTTCAAACACTGAAGCTTTCTTT.